The present T cell receptor beta chain was sequenced within a study of CD8+ T cells in alopecia areata. Study-wide results and caveats: In scalp and blood during tofacitinib, many expanded lesional clones persisted.

In the case of this clone: Its antigen is not known.

Losses at the gene ends were 6 bases for V and 6 bases for J; bases not matched to a gene: 7. This CDR3 has 15 amino acids. Looked up from germline, CDR1 is SGHVS and CDR2 is FNYEAQ. TCR sequencing used cDNA made by reverse transcription of extracted RNA. The method was immunoSEQ multiplex PCR; TCRdb's version includes in-frame clones alone and lacks a portion of them. This table has roughly 200,000 clones, less than 70% appearing once. Treatment meaning: oral pan-JAK inhibitor, 5-10 mg twice daily. Sampling of alopecia areata patients yielded lesional scalp punch biopsies as well as peripheral blood.

The gene calls are TRBV7-6 and TRBJ2-2; 10 nucleotides line up with TRBD1. Sequences were derived from CD8+ T cells sorted from blood, sampled at week 24, from a patient treated with tofacitinib. The receptor comes from a human donor with alopecia areata. CDR3 residues: CASRSGTGVSGELFF. The CDR3 bases are TGTGCCAGCAGATCCGGGACAGGGGTTTCCGGGGAGCTGTTTTTT.